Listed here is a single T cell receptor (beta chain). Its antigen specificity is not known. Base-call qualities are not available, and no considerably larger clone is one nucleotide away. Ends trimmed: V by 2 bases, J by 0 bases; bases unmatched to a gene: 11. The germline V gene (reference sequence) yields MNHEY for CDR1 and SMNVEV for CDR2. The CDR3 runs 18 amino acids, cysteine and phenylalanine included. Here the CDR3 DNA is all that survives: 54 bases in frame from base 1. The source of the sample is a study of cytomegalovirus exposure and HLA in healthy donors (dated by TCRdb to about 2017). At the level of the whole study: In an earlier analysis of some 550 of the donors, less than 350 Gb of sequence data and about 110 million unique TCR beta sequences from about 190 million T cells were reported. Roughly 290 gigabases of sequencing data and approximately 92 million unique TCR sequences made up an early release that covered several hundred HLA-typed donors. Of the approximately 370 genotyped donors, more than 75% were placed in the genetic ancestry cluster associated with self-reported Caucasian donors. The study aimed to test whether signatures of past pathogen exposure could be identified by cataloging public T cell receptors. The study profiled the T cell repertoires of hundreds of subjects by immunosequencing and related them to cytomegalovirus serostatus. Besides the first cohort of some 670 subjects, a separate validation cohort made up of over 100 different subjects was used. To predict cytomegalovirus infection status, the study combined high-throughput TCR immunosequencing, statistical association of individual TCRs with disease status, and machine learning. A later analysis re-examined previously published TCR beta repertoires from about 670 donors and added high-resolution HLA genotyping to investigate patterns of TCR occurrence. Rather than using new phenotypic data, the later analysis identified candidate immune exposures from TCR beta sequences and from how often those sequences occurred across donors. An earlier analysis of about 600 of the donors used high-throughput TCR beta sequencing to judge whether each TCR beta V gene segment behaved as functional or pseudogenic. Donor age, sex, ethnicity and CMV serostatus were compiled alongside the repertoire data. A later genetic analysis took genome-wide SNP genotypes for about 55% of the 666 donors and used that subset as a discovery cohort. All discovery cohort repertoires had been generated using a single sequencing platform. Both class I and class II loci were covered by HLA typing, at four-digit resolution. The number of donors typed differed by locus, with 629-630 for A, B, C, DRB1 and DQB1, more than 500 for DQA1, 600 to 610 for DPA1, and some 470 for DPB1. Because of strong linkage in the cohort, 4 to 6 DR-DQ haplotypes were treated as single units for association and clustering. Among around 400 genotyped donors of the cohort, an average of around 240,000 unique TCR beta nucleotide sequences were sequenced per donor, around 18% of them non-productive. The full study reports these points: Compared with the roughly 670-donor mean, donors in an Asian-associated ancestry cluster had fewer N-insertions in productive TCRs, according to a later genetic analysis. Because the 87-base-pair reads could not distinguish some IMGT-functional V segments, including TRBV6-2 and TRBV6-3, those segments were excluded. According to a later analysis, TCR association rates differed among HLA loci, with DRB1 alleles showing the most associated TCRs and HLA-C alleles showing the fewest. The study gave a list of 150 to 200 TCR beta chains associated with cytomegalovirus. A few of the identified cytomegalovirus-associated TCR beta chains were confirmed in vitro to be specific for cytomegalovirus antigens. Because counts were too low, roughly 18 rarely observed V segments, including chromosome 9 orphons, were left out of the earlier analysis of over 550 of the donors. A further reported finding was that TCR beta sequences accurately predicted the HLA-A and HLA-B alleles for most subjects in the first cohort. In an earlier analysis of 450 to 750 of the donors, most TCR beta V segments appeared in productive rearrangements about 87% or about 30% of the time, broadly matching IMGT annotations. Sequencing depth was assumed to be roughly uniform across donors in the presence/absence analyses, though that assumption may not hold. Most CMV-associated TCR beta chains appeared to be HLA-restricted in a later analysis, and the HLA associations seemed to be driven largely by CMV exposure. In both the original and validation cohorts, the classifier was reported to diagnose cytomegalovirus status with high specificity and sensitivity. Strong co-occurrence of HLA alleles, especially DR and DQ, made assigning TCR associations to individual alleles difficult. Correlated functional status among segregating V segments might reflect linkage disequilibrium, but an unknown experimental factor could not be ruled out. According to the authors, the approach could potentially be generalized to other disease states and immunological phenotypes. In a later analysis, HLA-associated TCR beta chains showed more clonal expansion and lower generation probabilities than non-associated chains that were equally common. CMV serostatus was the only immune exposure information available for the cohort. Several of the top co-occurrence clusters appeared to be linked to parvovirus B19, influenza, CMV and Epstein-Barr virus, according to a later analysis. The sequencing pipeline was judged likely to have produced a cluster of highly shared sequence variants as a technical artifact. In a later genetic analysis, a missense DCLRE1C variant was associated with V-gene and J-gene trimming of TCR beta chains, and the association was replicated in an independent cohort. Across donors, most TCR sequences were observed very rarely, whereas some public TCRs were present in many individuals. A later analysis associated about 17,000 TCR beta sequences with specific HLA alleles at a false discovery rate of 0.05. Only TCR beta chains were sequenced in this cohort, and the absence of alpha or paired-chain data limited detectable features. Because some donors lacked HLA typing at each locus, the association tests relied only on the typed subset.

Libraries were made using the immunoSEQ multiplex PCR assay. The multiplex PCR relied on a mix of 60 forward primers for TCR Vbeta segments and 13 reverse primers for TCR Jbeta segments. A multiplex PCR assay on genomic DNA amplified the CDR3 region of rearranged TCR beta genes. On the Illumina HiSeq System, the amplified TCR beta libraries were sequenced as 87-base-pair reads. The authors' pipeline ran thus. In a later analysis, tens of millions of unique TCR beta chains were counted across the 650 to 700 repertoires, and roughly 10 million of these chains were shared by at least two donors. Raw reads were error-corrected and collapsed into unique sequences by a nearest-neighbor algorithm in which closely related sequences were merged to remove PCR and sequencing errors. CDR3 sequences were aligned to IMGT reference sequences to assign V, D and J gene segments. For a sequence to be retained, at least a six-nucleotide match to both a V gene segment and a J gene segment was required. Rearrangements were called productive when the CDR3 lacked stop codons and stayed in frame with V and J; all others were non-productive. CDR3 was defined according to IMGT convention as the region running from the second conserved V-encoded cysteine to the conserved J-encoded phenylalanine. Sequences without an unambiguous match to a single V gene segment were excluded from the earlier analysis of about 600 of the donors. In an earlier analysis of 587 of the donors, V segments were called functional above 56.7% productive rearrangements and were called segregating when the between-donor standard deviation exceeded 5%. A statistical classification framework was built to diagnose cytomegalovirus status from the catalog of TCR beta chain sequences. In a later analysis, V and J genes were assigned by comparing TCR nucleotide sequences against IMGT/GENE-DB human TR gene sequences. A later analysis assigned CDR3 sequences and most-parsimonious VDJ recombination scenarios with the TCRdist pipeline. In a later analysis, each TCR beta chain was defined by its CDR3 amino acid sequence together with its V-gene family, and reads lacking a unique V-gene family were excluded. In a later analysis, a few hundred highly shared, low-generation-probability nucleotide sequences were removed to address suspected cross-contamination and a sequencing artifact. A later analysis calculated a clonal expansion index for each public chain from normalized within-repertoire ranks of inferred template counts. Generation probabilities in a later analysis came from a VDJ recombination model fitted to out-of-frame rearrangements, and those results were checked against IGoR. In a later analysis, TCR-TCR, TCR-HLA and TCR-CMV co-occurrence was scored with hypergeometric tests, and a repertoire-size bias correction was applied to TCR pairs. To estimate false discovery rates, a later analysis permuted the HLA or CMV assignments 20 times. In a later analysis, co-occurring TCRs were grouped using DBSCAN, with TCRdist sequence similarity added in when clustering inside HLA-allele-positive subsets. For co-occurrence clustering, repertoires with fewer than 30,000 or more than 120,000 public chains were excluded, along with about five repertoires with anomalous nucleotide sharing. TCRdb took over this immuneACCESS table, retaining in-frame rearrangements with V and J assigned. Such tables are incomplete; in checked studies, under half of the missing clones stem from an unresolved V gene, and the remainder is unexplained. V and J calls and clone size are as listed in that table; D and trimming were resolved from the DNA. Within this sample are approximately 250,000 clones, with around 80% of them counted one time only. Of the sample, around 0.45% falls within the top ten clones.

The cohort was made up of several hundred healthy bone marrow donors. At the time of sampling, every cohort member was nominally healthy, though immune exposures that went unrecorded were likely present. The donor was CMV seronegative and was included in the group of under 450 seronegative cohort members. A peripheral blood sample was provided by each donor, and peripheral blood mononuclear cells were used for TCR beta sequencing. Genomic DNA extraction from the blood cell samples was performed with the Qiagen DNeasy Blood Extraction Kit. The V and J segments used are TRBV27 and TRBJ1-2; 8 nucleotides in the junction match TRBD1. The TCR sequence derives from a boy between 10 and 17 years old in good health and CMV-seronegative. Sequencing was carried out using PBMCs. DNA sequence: TGTGCCAGCAGTTTAATGGGGACAGGTGCCGTTACTAACTATGGCTACACCTTC. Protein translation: CASSLMGTGAVTNYGYTF.